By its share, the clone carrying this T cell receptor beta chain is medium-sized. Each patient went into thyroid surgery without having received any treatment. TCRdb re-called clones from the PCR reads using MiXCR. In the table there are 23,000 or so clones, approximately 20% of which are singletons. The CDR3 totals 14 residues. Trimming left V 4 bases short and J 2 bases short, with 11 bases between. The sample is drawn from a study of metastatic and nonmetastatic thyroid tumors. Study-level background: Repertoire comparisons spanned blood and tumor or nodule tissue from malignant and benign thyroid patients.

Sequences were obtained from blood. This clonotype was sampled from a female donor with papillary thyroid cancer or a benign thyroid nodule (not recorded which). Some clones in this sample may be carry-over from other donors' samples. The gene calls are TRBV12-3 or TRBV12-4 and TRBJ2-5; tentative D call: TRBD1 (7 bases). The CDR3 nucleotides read TGTGCCAGCAGTTCGTCAGGGGGGCAAGAGACCCAGTACTTC. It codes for CASSSSGGQETQYF.